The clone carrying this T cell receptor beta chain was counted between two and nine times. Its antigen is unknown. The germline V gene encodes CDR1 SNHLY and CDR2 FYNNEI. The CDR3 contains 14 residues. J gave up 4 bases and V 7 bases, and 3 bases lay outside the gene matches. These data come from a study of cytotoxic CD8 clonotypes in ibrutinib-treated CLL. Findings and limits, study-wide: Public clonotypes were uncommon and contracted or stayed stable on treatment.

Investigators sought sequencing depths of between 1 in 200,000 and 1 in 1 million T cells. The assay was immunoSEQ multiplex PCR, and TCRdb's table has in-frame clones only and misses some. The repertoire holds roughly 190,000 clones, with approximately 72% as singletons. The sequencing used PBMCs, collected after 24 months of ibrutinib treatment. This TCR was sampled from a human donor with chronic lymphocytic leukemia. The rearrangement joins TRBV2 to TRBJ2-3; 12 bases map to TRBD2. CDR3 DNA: TGTGCCAGCAAGACTAGCGGGAGCGCAGATACGCAGTATTTT. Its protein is CASKTSGSADTQYF.